The next 25 T cell receptor beta chains were all read from a single sample in a study of regulatory T cells in long-lasting Graves disease. Building the TCR beta libraries relied on iRepertoire HTBI primers, and CDR3 regions underwent Arm-PCR. Each CDR3 protein is one row after TCRdb ran MiXCR on the multiplex PCR reads. The profile shows 700,000 or so distinct CDR3 sequences, 25% to 35% of them singletons. The time point is: persistent/refractory GD, antithyroid drugs over 5 years with positive TRAb. PBMCs provided the RNA from which the TCR library was made. The specimen comprised peripheral blood mononuclear cells (PBMCs), sampled when the disease was refractory, from a patient treated with antithyroid drugs. All receptors come from a female donor with Graves disease.

This chain connects TRBV6-2 or TRBV6-3 to TRBJ1-5; D perhaps matches TRBD1 (6 bases). The CDR3 is 14 amino acids. The V gene's germline CDR1 is MNHEY and CDR2 SVGEGT. Trimming pared 6 bases from V and 6 bases from J, leaving 15 bases between. This chain's CDR3 is CASSDGTISQPQHF. The CDR3 nucleotides are TGTGCCAGCAGCGACGGGACAATCTCTCAGCCCCAGCATTTT.

This clonotype was observed a handful of times. This rearrangement joins TRBV20-1 to TRBJ2-7; 7 bases map to TRBD2. The junction had 16 bases not matched to a gene; V was cut back by 3 bases and J by 5 bases. Germline V gene sequence: CDR1 DFQATT, CDR2 SNEGSKA (reference sequence). The CDR3 extends over 16 amino acids. CDR3 amino acids: CSASGQGDGRMDEQYF. As DNA, the CDR3 is TGCAGTGCTAGCGGCCAAGGGGACGGGAGGATGGACGAGCAGTACTTC.

The chain links TRBV6-5 to TRBJ1-6; TRBD1 matches 7 bases. The CDR3 runs to 16 residues. The germline V gene encodes CDR1 MNHEY and CDR2 SVGAGI. Trimming cost V 5 bases and J 6 bases; bases outside gene matches: 10. In DNA form, the CDR3 reads TGTGCCAGCAGTCACTTGCCGGGACAGCGTAATTCACCCCTCCACTTT. Encoded protein: CASSHLPGQRNSPLHF.

This clonotype showed up many times. The chain employs TRBV6-5 and TRBJ2-7, with no clear D. The CDR3 consists of 13 residues. Per the germline V gene, CDR1 is MNHEY and CDR2 is SVGAGI. The V gene lost 2 bases and the J gene lost 0 bases, with 5 bases spanning the gap. The CDR3 DNA sequence: TGTGCCAGCAGTTACCCCGCCTCCTACGAGCAGTACTTC. Its protein product is CASSYPASYEQYF.

The V and J genes are TRBV5-1 and TRBJ1-1; tentatively, D is TRBD1 (5 bases). Germline assignment: CDR1 SGHRS and CDR2 YFSETQ. The CDR3 totals 14 residues. V was pared by 2 bases and J by 4 bases, with 12 bases between. CDR3 bases: TGCGCCAGCAGCTTCGGGGGGGGGAGCACTGAAGCTTTCTTT. Its protein product is CASSFGGGSTEAFF.

This clonotype was seen more than once but under ten times. This rearrangement joins TRBV6-1 to TRBJ1-1; possibly TRBD1 for D (6 bases). The V end lost 6 bases, the J end lost 4 bases, and 18 bases lay between the germline ends. CDR1 MNHNS and CDR2 SASEGT come from the germline V gene. This CDR3 has 15 amino acids. Here the CDR3 reads CASSPRGEVTTEAFF. In DNA, the CDR3 is TGTGCCAGCAGCCCGAGGGGGGAAGTAACCACTGAAGCTTTCTTT.

The CDR3 region has the DNA TGTGCCAGCAGTTCTCTAGCGGGAGTCCCCTCCTACGAGCAGTACTTC. This gives the protein CASSSLAGVPSYEQYF. The chain combines TRBV6-2 or TRBV6-3 with TRBJ2-7; 10 bases agree with TRBD2. In germline, CDR1 is MNHEY, CDR2 SVGEGT. Germline trimming cut 4 bases from V and 0 bases from J; bases unmatched to any gene: 6. The CDR3 is 16 residues long.

This clonotype was picked up one time. This chain uses TRBV6-1 with TRBJ2-2; no clear D. Germline V gene data show CDR1 as MNHNS and CDR2 as SASEGT. Trimming took 4 bases from V and 3 from J, leaving 9 bases between them. This CDR3 comprises 14 residues. The DNA for the CDR3 is TGTGCCAGCAGTGGGCTGACATACACCGGGGAGCTGTTTTTT. Translating it yields CASSGLTYTGELFF.

The CDR3 bases are TGCGCCAGCAGCGCCGGGACTAGCGGGAGTCCCAAGACCCAGTACTTC. Protein: CASSAGTSGSPKTQYF. V and J are TRBV5-1 and TRBJ2-5; 14 bases line up with TRBD2. V lost 4 bases and J lost 6; bases outside the gene matches: 8. There are 16 residues in the CDR3. Germline-derived CDR1 and CDR2 are SGHRS and YFSETQ.

This chain links TRBV4-1 with TRBJ1-2; D perhaps matches TRBD1 (5 bases). V was shortened by 3 bases and J by 6 bases, with 11 bases between the two germline ends. Germline CDR1 is MGHRA and CDR2 is YSYEKL. The CDR3 spans 13 residues. This CDR3 is CASSQAGLHGYTF. For the CDR3, the DNA is TGCGCCAGCAGCCAGGCAGGGCTCCATGGCTACACCTTC.

This clonotype was detected many times. The J gene is TRBJ1-4, the V gene TRBV7-2; no definite D call. This CDR3 is 12 amino acids long. Germline V lookup: CDR1 SGHTA, CDR2 FQGNSA. Trimming removed 7 bases from V and 10 bases from J, with 13 bases in between. The CDR3 reads CASNSAGGKLFF. CDR3 sequence (DNA): TGTGCCAGCAACTCCGCGGGTGGAAAACTGTTTTTT.

This clonotype was seen many times. This chain's CDR3 is CASSELGFESSYGYTF. The CDR3 DNA is TGTGCCAGCAGTGAACTGGGGTTTGAATCCAGCTATGGCTACACCTTC. V is TRBV2 and J is TRBJ1-2; D is undetermined. The germline gives CDR1 SNHLY, CDR2 FYNNEI. This CDR3 has 16 residues. Trimming removed 2 bases at V and 4 bases at J, with 17 bases between.

This clonotype was found many times. The chain uses TRBV11-2 and TRBJ2-5; 9 bases fit TRBD1. This CDR3 has 14 amino acids. The V gene end was trimmed by 3 bases and the J gene end by 4 bases; junction bases not matched to a gene: 3. Germline assignment: CDR1 SGHAT and CDR2 FQNNGV. The DNA for the CDR3 is TGTGCCAGCAGCTTGACAGGGGGGTCAGAGACCCAGTACTTC. Translating it yields CASSLTGGSETQYF.

This clonotype was detected only once. This rearrangement joins TRBV6-5 to TRBJ2-7; D is unresolved. Trimming removed 4 bases at V and 5 bases at J, with 24 bases between. This CDR3 has 17 residues. Germline V lookup: CDR1 MNHEY, CDR2 SVGAGI. CDR3 loop: CASSFPPKKGGSHEQYF. CDR3 nucleotides: TGTGCCAGCAGTTTTCCTCCAAAGAAAGGCGGCTCGCACGAGCAGTACTTC.

This clonotype was counted between two and nine times. J is TRBJ2-7 and V is TRBV6-1; 13 bases map to TRBD2. After removal of 5 bases from V and 9 bases from J, the junction contained 16 bases not matched to a gene. The length of the CDR3 is 17 residues. Germline V gene data show CDR1 as MNHNS and CDR2 as SASEGT. CDR3 in DNA: TGTGCCAGCAGTCGGGGGGGACTAGCGGGGTTTTCTTATCGGCAGTACTTC. Protein: CASSRGGLAGFSYRQYF.

On this clonotype itself: The germline gene is not matched at one end of the junction; a read error may be the cause. The V and J genes are TRBV28 and TRBJ1-1; D unclear. Germline-derived CDR1 and CDR2 are MDHEN and SYDVKM. This CDR3 is built from 12 residues. The CDR3 loop is CASGLSRRRAFF. The DNA of the CDR3 is TGTGCCAGCGGTTTAAGCCGGAGGCGAGCTTTCTTT.

The chain has TRBV19 and TRBJ1-5, with 7 positions matching TRBD1. V gave up 6 bases and J gave up 0 bases; unmatched junction bases: 8. The CDR3 consists of 16 residues. In germline, CDR1 is LNHDA, CDR2 SQIVND (reference sequence). The CDR3 nucleotides are TGTGCCAGTAGGACAGGGTCCTTCATTAGCAATCAGCCCCAGCATTTT. Translating gives CASRTGSFISNQPQHF.

This chain uses TRBV19 with TRBJ1-5; 8 bases are a match to TRBD1. This CDR3 has 15 amino acids. V lost 6 bases and J lost 6; bases outside the gene matches: 10. From germline, CDR1 is LNHDA and CDR2 SQIVND (reference sequence). In DNA, the CDR3 is TGTGCCAGTAGCAACCGAGGACAGGGTGGTCAGCCCCAGCATTTT. It is translated as CASSNRGQGGQPQHF.

This clonotype has more than one count but fewer than ten. This sequence joins TRBV6-1 and TRBJ1-2, with 10 bases that match TRBD1. Looked up from germline, CDR1 is MNHNS and CDR2 is SASEGT. CDR3 length equals 15 residues. Unmatched junction bases numbered 12, after V lost 7 bases and J lost 7 bases. Here the CDR3 reads CASTKTGTGVRGYTF. CDR3 nucleotides: TGTGCCAGCACCAAGACGGGGACAGGGGTCCGTGGCTACACCTTC.

The chain combines TRBV19 with TRBJ1-1, with D unresolved. The CDR3 totals 14 residues. V shed 5 bases and J shed 5 bases, with 15 bases lying between them. Looked up from germline, CDR1 is LNHDA and CDR2 is SQIVND (reference sequence). In DNA, the CDR3 is TGTGCCAGTAGTCCTTTGGAGGCTCGGACTGAAGCTTTCTTT. This gives the protein CASSPLEARTEAFF.

The rearrangement uses TRBV6-1 and TRBJ1-6; 8 nucleotides match TRBD1. This CDR3 spans 15 amino acids. CDR1 and CDR2 from the germline V gene are MNHNS and SASEGT. The trim removed 8 bases at V and 5 bases at J, leaving 8 bases unmatched. CDR3 protein: CASGGRTGNNSPLHF. The CDR3 DNA reads TGTGCCAGCGGAGGCCGGACAGGGAATAATTCACCCCTCCACTTT.

This clonotype was seen only a few times. This clone may be a read error of a much larger clone one base away. The J gene is TRBJ1-2, the V gene TRBV28; 7 bases align to TRBD1. The germline CDR1 and CDR2 sequences are MDHEN and SYDVKM. There are 13 residues in the CDR3. The CDR3 here is CVSSLVTGSGYTF. The CDR3 bases are TGTGTCAGCAGTTTAGTGACAGGGAGTGGCTACACCTTC.

The V and J genes are TRBV6-1 and TRBJ1-2, with D perhaps TRBD1 (5 bases). Per germline, CDR1 MNHNS and CDR2 SASEGT. The CDR3 contains 14 residues. V shed 6 bases and J shed 3 bases, with 14 bases lying between them. The CDR3 bases are TGTGCCAGCAGCCGGGCCCAGGGATACTATGGCTACACCTTC. Its protein is CASSRAQGYYGYTF.

The chain combines TRBV2 with TRBJ1-6, with 12 bases that match TRBD1. The CDR3 sequence is 16 residues long. CDR1 is SNHLY, CDR2 FYNNEI, per germline. Losses at the gene ends were 7 bases for V and 7 bases for J; bases not matched to a gene: 8. Here the CDR3 reads CASKIRDRGPNSPLHF. In nucleotides, the CDR3 is TGTGCCAGCAAAATCCGGGACAGGGGGCCGAATTCACCCCTCCACTTT.

V and J are TRBV7-9 and TRBJ2-7; 12 bases are a match to TRBD1. CDR1 SEHNR and CDR2 FQNEAQ come from the germline V gene (reference sequence). Trimming cost V 5 bases and J 4 bases; bases outside gene matches: 9. This CDR3 is built from 16 residues. The CDR3 sequence: CASSPTLGQGAYEQYF. As DNA, the CDR3 is TGTGCCAGCAGCCCTACTCTGGGACAGGGGGCGTACGAGCAGTACTTC.